This T cell receptor beta chain was captured in a study of identical twins. The authors used template switching to add a universal primer site and gave cDNA unique molecular identifiers. TCRdb processed the 5' RACE reads anew with MiXCR; each CDR3 protein has one entry. There are about 150,000 distinct CDR3 sequences in the sample; under 4.5% occur only once, and more than 7% lies in the top ten. This clonotype was detected many times. Antigen: not known. Overall study findings and caveats: Insertions were fewer in abundant cord blood beta clonotypes, whereas memory repertoires showed none of this pattern. Zero-insertion analyses were open to partial confounding by invariant MAIT and iNKT cells. Models underpredicted monozygotic twin sharing of out-of-frame TCR alpha.

CDR1 and CDR2 from the germline V gene are DFQATT and SNEGSKA (reference sequence). J lost 2 bases, V lost 7 bases, and 3 bases had no gene match. The CDR3 totals 14 residues. The chain joins TRBV20-1 to TRBJ2-4, with 12 bases identical to TRBD2. The sequenced sample was memory T cells sorted from blood. The source of this sequence is a man aged 18 to 30 in good health. The CDR3 loop is CSVGLAGTKNIQYF. CDR3 nucleotide sequence: TGCAGTGTTGGACTAGCGGGAACCAAAAACATTCAGTACTTC.